This is a list of T cell receptor beta chains from one sample in a study of T cell responses to AZD1222 COVID-19 vaccine. Sequencing was performed with immunoSEQ multiplex PCR; in TCRdb, only in-frame clones are kept and a portion is missing. Altogether 60,000 to 90,000 clones are present, roughly 87% being singletons, with the ten largest covering roughly 18%. This specimen consisted of peripheral blood, obtained 28 days after the second AZD1222 dose. The receptors derive from an adult who received the AZD1222 COVID-19 vaccine. Both conserved end residues are part of each CDR3. Fields, in order: V gene, J gene, CDR3 protein.

>TRBV30|TRBJ1-2
CAWKTRMTGGHYGYTF
>TRBV5-6|TRBJ1-2
CASSLLPVDGYTF
>TRBV7-3|TRBJ2-5
CASSSDLGDQETQYF
>TRBV28|TRBJ2-2
CASSSQRANSGELFF
>TRBV30|TRBJ1-1
CAWSRQGVEAFF
>TRBV5-1|TRBJ2-3
CASSLTSGITDTQYF
>TRBV6-2/TRBV6-3|TRBJ1-6
CASSYSAYNSPLHF
>TRBV7-8|TRBJ1-1
CASSLMVIQNTEAFF
>TRBV6-2/TRBV6-3|TRBJ1-1
CASSSYTGANTEAFF
>TRBV29-1|TRBJ2-3
CSVTGGNPDTQYF
>TRBV6-5|TRBJ1-2
CASGESAISYGYTF
>TRBV27|TRBJ2-1
CASSSDYNEQFF
>TRBV30|TRBJ1-5
CAWNRRGGNQPQHF
>TRBV7-2|TRBJ1-5
CASSLVSQGGVQPQHF
>TRBV30|TRBJ1-3
CAWSVLNVNTIYF
>TRBV5-1|TRBJ1-1
CASSLDTEAFF
>TRBV4-1|TRBJ1-6
CASSQEIQGSYNSPLHF
>TRBV7-2|TRBJ1-2
CASSLVATDDGYTF
>TRBV3-1/TRBV3-2|TRBJ2-3
CASSQNRELAGPDTQYF
>TRBV3-1/TRBV3-2|TRBJ2-2
CASNQGGGAGGELFF
>TRBV3-1/TRBV3-2|TRBJ1-6
CASTLGYNLLHSPLHF
>TRBV6-1|TRBJ1-6
CASSEQSSYNSPLHF
>TRBV29-1|TRBJ2-7
CSVEGRDSYEQYF